This TCR beta chain was captured by sequencing in a study of cytomegalovirus exposure and HLA in healthy donors. Findings and limits, study-wide: The classifier, whose performance was assessed in both the original and validation cohorts, reportedly diagnosed cytomegalovirus status with high specificity and sensitivity.

Comment on this clone: Its antigen is undetermined.

Using immunoSEQ multiplex PCR, the repertoire was profiled, and TCRdb retains in-frame clones only, with some absent. The sample contains around 200,000 clones, 88% of which appear only once. Germline CDR1 SGHAT, CDR2 FQNNGV. The CDR3 spans 15 residues. After removal of 6 bases from V and 2 bases from J, the junction contained 7 bases not matched to a gene. J is TRBJ2-7 and V is TRBV11-2; 10 nucleotides agree with TRBD2. The sequence came from a woman aged 18 to 35 in good health and CMV-seronegative. Sequencing was carried out using PBMCs. CDR3 loop: CASRFLAGVTYEQYF. The CDR3 coding sequence is TGTGCCAGCAGGTTCCTAGCGGGAGTTACCTACGAGCAGTACTTC.